One and the same sample provided the 19 T cell receptor beta chains below, sequenced in a study of blood T cell repertoires in COVID-19. Measured with immunoSEQ multiplex PCR; TCRdb has only the in-frame clones, and not every one. This sample yields about 140,000 clones, of which roughly 86% are seen a single time; about 10% belongs to the top ten. The sequenced sample was peripheral blood. The source is a man in his forties or fifties with active or convalescent COVID-19.

The CDR3 bases are TGTGCCAGCAGCACGGGACAGGTAAACACTGAAGCTTTCTTT. Its protein product is CASSTGQVNTEAFF. The chain uses TRBV9 and TRBJ1-1; 8 bases are a match to TRBD1. CDR3 length: 14 residues. V dropped 4 bases and J dropped 2; count of bases not matched to a gene: 4. The V gene's germline CDR1 is SGDLS and CDR2 YYNGEE.

The V and J genes are TRBV13 and TRBJ2-3; D unresolved. Trimming took off 10 bases at V and 0 bases at J, with 20 bases between the two ends. CDR3 length: 16 amino acids. From germline, CDR1 is PRHDT and CDR2 FYEKMQ (reference sequence). The CDR3 coding sequence is TGTGCCACTACGAATAGACTTTCCCCTAGCACAGATACGCAGTATTTT. Translated: CATTNRLSPSTDTQYF. Drawing the rest from reference TRBV13 and TRBJ2-3, the complete variable domain is AAGVIQSPRHLIKEKRETATLKCYPIPRHDTVYWYQQGPGQDPQFLISFYEKMQSDKGSIPDRFSAQQFSDYHSELNMSSLELGDSALYFCATTNRLSPSTDTQYFGPGTRLTVL.

This chain uses TRBV7-9 with TRBJ1-4; D may be TRBD1 (5 bases). The germline gives CDR1 SEHNR, CDR2 FQNEAQ (reference sequence). Trimming took off 5 bases at V and 0 bases at J, with 10 bases between the two ends. There are 15 residues in the CDR3. CDR3 DNA: TGTGCCAGCAGCCAAAGCAGGGCAACTAATGAAAAACTGTTTTTT. Residues: CASSQSRATNEKLFF.

The gene calls are TRBV19 and TRBJ1-2; perhaps TRBD1 as D (5 bases). CDR1 is LNHDA and CDR2 is SQIVND in the germline V gene (reference sequence). The CDR3 has 15 amino acids. Trimming stripped 5 bases from V and 4 bases from J, with 17 bases between. CDR3 bases: TGTGCCAGTAGTCCGGGACTCCTCGTGGCCTATGGCTACACCTTC. This gives the protein CASSPGLLVAYGYTF.

The chain has TRBV5-6 and TRBJ2-1; the match to TRBD1 covers 10 bases. In germline, CDR1 is SGHDT, CDR2 YYEEEE. V shed 4 bases, J shed 2 bases, and the junction held 3 bases outside the gene matches. The CDR3 is 15 residues long. The DNA for the CDR3 is TGTGCCAGCAGCGCGGGACAGGGGACCTACAATGAGCAGTTCTTC. Its protein product is CASSAGQGTYNEQFF. Full variable domain (missing parts from reference TRBV5-6 and TRBJ2-1): DAGVTQSPTHLIKTRGQQVTLRCSPKSGHDTVSWYQQALGQGPQFIFQYYEEEERQRGNFPDRFSGHQFPNYSSELNVNALLLGDSALYLCASSAGQGTYNEQFFGPGTRLTVL.

The genes are TRBV7-9 and TRBJ1-4; D gene uncertain. Germline CDR1 SEHNR, CDR2 FQNEAQ (reference sequence). The CDR3 contains 14 residues. Trimming stripped 6 bases from V and 7 bases from J, with 15 bases between. The CDR3 region is CASSPDGVTEKLFF. The CDR3 DNA reads TGTGCCAGCAGTCCCGACGGGGTGACTGAAAAACTGTTTTTT.

The CDR3 loop is CASSVDGRLAGAEQFF. The CDR3 nucleotides read TGTGCCAGCAGCGTAGACGGGCGACTAGCGGGAGCTGAGCAGTTCTTC. This sequence joins TRBV9 and TRBJ2-1, with TRBD2 matching over 12 bases. J was trimmed by 9 bases and V by 0 bases; bases with no gene match: 7. Germline CDR1 is SGDLS and CDR2 is YYNGEE. The CDR3 runs 16 residues.

The chain employs TRBV6-1 and TRBJ2-3, with 9 bases fitting TRBD2. The CDR3 consists of 16 residues. Looked up from germline, CDR1 is MNHNS and CDR2 is SASEGT. V dropped 4 bases and J dropped 4; count of bases not matched to a gene: 9. CDR3 in amino acids: CASSAGLAGKADTQYF. Written as DNA, the CDR3 is TGTGCCAGCAGTGCAGGGCTAGCGGGAAAGGCAGATACGCAGTATTTT.

The V and J genes are TRBV9 and TRBJ2-2, with a weak D call TRBD2 (6 bases). The V end lost 4 bases, the J end lost 0 bases, and 13 bases lay between the germline ends. Germline lookup yields CDR1 SGDLS and CDR2 YYNGEE. CDR3 length: 16 amino acids. CDR3 loop: CASSPRTGANTGELFF. In DNA form, the CDR3 reads TGTGCCAGCAGCCCCCGGACGGGGGCGAACACCGGGGAGCTGTTTTTT.

The CDR3, as DNA: TGTGCCAGCAGCCAAGAGGGAGGCTATGGCTACACCTTC. It specifies CASSQEGGYGYTF. The V and J genes are TRBV3-1 (or the pseudogene TRBV3-2) and TRBJ1-2; no clear D. V was clipped by 0 bases and J by 4 bases, with 6 bases between them. Germline CDR1 reads LGHDT; CDR2 reads YNNKEL (reference sequence). This CDR3 spans 13 amino acids.

The chain has TRBV19 and TRBJ1-2; 9 nucleotides match TRBD1. Trimming at V came to 3 bases and at J to 7 bases, leaving 6 bases not matched to a gene. The CDR3 extends over 14 amino acids. Per the germline V gene, CDR1 is LNHDA and CDR2 is SQIVND (reference sequence). The CDR3 coding sequence is TGTGCCAGTAGTATGGGACAGGGATCGGGTGGCTACACCTTC. Its translation: CASSMGQGSGGYTF.

This chain joins TRBV11-1 and TRBJ2-1; D gene ambiguous. Between the trimmed V and J ends, which lost 1 base and 9 bases, there was a span of 13 bases. The CDR3 contains 14 residues. Germline V gene data show CDR1 as SGHAT and CDR2 as FQDESV (reference sequence). The CDR3 region has the DNA TGTGCCAGCAGCTTAGGAGGCCAGTCGAGTGAGCAGTTCTTC. Its translation is CASSLGGQSSEQFF.

The rearrangement links TRBV28 to TRBJ2-7, with a weak D call TRBD1 (5 bases). The CDR3 loop spans 16 amino acids. Per the germline V gene, CDR1 is MDHEN and CDR2 is SYDVKM. V was shortened by 6 bases and J by 6 bases, with 24 bases between the two germline ends. The CDR3 nucleotides are TGTGCCAGCAGCCCCCTCCAGGGTCCCCTTGCTGGCGAGCAGTACTTC. Translating gives CASSPLQGPLAGEQYF.

V and J are TRBV6-6 and TRBJ1-4, with TRBD1 matching 8 bases. V lost 5 bases and J lost 5; bases outside the gene matches: 10. Germline V gives CDR1 MNHNY, CDR2 SVGAGI (reference sequence). The CDR3 spans 16 residues. This CDR3 is CASSTPPGQENEKLFF. The CDR3 DNA is TGTGCCAGCAGTACACCCCCGGGACAGGAGAATGAAAAACTGTTTTTT.

The rearrangement links TRBV7-9 to TRBJ2-1; D call uncertain. The V and J ends lost 6 bases and 7 bases respectively, with 4 bases between them. Germline CDR1 is SEHNR and CDR2 is FQNEAQ (reference sequence). This CDR3 is 10 amino acids long. The CDR3 region is CASSRNEQFF. For the CDR3, the DNA is TGTGCCAGCAGTAGAAATGAGCAGTTCTTC.

This chain joins TRBV7-3 and TRBJ2-1, with D possibly matching TRBD1 (6 bases). Trimming stripped 3 bases from V and 7 bases from J, with 13 bases between. The CDR3 covers 14 residues. From germline, CDR1 is SGHTA and CDR2 FQGTGA. CDR3 residues: CASSLGQLANEQFF. The CDR3 DNA reads TGTGCCAGCAGCTTGGGACAATTGGCTAATGAGCAGTTCTTC.

J is TRBJ2-6 and V is TRBV2; D remains ambiguous. V was shortened by 3 bases and J by 4 bases, with 16 bases between the two germline ends. The CDR3 covers 17 residues. Germline V gene sequence: CDR1 SNHLY, CDR2 FYNNEI. The CDR3 region has the DNA TGTGCCAGCAGTGACCAGGCAGGAACGGCCGGGGCCAACGTCCTGACTTTC. Its translation: CASSDQAGTAGANVLTF.

The chain combines TRBV19 with TRBJ1-3; no definite D call. The CDR3 runs to 13 residues. Germline assignment: CDR1 LNHDA and CDR2 SQIVND (reference sequence). Trimming left V 6 bases short and J 0 bases short, with 6 bases between. The CDR3 region is CASSGFSGNTIYF. The CDR3 coding sequence is TGTGCCAGTAGCGGGTTCTCTGGAAACACCATATATTTT.

The rearrangement uses TRBV19 and TRBJ2-6; maybe TRBD2 (5 bases). Germline values: CDR1 LNHDA, CDR2 SQIVND (reference sequence). The CDR3 runs to 14 residues. V was shortened by 9 bases and J by 1 base, with 10 bases between the two germline ends. The CDR3: CASGVQSGANVLTF. The CDR3 nucleotides read TGTGCCAGCGGGGTCCAATCTGGGGCCAACGTCCTGACTTTC.